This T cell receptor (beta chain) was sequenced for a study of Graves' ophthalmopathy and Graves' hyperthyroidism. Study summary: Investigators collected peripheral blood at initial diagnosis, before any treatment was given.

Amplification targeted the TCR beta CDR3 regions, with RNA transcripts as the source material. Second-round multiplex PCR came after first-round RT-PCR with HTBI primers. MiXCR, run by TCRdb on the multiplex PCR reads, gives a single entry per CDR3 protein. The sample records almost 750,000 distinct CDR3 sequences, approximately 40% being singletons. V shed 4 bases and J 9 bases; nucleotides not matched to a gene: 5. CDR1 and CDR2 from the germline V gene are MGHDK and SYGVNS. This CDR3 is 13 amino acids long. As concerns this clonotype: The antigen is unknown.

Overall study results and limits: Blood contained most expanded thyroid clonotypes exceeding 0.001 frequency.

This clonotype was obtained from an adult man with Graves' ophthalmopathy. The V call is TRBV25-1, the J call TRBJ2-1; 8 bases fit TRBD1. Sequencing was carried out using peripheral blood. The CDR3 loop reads CASSGTGWGEQFF. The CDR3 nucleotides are TGTGCCAGCAGTGGGACAGGGTGGGGTGAGCAGTTCTTC.